This T cell receptor beta chain was found in a study of blood T cell repertoires in COVID-19. Looking at the study overall: The origin of the acute and convalescent COVID-19 samples was the United States, Italy and Spain. PBMCs, B-cell-depleted T cells, or T cells provided the cDNA or gDNA that made up the material.

This CDR3 contains 16 residues. Trimming cost V 5 bases and J 4 bases; bases outside gene matches: 12. The germline gives CDR1 SGHVS, CDR2 FQNEAQ. Profiling relied on immunoSEQ multiplex PCR, and the TCRdb table lists in-frame clones only, not all of them. The sample lists over 100,000 clones, around 87% occurring once. The chain links TRBV7-8 to TRBJ2-5; 8 bases map to TRBD2. The sequence derives from a man aged 45-60 years with acute or convalescent COVID-19. Source material: peripheral blood. The CDR3 sequence: CASSKSGTRGRETQYF. CDR3 DNA sequence: TGTGCCAGCAGCAAATCCGGGACTAGAGGTCGAGAGACCCAGTACTTC.